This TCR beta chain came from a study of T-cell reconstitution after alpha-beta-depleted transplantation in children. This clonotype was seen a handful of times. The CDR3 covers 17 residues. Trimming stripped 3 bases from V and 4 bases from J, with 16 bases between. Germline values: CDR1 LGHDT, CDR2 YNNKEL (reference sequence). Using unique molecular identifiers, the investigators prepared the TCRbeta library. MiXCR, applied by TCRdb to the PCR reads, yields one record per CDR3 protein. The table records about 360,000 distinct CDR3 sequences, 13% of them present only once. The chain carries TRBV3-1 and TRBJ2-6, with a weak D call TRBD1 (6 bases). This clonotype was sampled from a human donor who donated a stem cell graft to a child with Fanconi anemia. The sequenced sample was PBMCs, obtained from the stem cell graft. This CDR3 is CASSHVRGESGANVLTF. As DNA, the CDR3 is TGTGCCAGCAGCCACGTCAGGGGCGAATCCGGGGCCAACGTCCTGACTTTC.